This T cell receptor (beta chain) was obtained from a study of beta chain features in type 1 diabetes. Study in general: Healthy donors and patients had similar age, gender and cell yields.

Overall study findings and caveats: It was among patients, rather than healthy donors, that naive, central memory and Treg TCRB repertoires appeared more similar. TCRB CDR3s were moderately but significantly shorter in Type 1 diabetes patients in all four CD4+ subsets.

Expressed TCRB transcripts were sequenced, since all the RNA that had been isolated was reverse transcribed. Assay used: immunoSEQ multiplex PCR; TCRdb lists only in-frame clones, some missing. The data contain around 120,000 clones, roughly 17% of them seen just once; the ten biggest clones take up roughly 2.6%. There are 16 residues in the CDR3. Germline V gene sequence: CDR1 LNHDA, CDR2 SQIVND (reference sequence). V shed 5 bases, J shed 9 bases, and the junction held 9 bases outside the gene matches. The table lists this clone with many counts. Its matching antigen is unknown. The J gene is TRBJ2-1, the V gene TRBV19; 14 nucleotides line up with TRBD2. Sequencing was performed on central memory CD4+ T cells from blood. The receptor was derived from a man younger than 35 with type 1 diabetes. In DNA form, the CDR3 reads TGTGCCAGTAGTCTATATGGACTAGCGGGGGGAATTGAGCAGTTCTTC. It is translated as CASSLYGLAGGIEQFF.